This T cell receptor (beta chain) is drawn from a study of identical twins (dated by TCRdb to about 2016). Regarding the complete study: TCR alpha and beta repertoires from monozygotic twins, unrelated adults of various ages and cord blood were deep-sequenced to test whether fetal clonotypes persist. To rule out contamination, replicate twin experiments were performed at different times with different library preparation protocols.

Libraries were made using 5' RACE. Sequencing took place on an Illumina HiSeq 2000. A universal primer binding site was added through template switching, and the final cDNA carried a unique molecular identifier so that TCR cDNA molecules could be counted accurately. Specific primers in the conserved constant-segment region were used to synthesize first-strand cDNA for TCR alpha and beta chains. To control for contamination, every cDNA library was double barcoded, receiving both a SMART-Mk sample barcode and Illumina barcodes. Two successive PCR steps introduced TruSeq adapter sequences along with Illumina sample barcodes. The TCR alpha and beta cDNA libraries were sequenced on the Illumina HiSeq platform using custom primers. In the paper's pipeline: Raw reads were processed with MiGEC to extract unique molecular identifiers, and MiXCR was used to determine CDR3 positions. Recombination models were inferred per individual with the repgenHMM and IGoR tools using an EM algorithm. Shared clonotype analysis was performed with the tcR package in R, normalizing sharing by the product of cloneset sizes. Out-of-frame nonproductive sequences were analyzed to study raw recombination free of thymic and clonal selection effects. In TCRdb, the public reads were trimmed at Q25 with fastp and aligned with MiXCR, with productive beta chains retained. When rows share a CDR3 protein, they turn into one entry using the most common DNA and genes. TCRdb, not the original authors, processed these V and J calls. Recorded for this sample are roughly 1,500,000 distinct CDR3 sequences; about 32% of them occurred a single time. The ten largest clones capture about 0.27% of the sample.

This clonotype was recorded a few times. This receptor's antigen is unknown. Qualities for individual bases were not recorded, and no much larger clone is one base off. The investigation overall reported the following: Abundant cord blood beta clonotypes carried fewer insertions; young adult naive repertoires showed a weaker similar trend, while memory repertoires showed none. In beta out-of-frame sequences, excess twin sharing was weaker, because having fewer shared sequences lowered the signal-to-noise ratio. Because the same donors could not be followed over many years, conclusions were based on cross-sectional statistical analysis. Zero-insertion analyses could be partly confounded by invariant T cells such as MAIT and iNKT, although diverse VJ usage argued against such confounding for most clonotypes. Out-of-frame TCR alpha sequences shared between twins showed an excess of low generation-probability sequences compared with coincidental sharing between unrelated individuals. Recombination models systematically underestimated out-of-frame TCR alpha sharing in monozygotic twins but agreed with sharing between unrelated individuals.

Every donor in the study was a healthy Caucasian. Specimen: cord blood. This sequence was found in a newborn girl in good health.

The DNA reads TGTGCCAGCTACCTAGCGGGGGGGCCCACCGGGGAGCTGTTTTTT. This codes for CASYLAGGPTGELFF. Recombination connected TRBV12-3 or TRBV12-4 to TRBJ2-2; 12 central bases correspond to TRBD2. After removal of 8 bases from V and 4 bases from J, the junction retains 5 bases not matched to a gene. The CDR3, from cysteine to phenylalanine, totals 15 residues. Only the CDR3 portion is preserved as DNA: 45 bases, with reading frame beginning at the first base.